This is a list of T cell receptor beta chains from one sample in a study of beta chain features in type 1 diabetes. Sequenced by immunoSEQ multiplex PCR; TCRdb stores in-frame clones only, minus some. Of about 620,000 clones listed, about 16% were seen once; the top ten hold around 0.1%. What was sequenced was naive CD4+ T cells from blood. The receptors stem from a man aged 18 to 30 in good health. Each CDR3 is given with its conserved first and last residue. Fields, in order: clone size, J gene, V gene, D gene, CDR3 length, CDR3 protein, CDR3 DNA. D genes are given only for firm matches. Where a row states a size, it is once, few, many or the class of an expanded clone; other rows omit it.

>few|TRBJ1-6|TRBV10-3|NA|20
CAISESGSGLMGSYNSPLHF
TGTGCCATCAGCGAAAGTGGTAGTGGACTGATGGGCTCCTATAATTCACCCCTCCACTTT
>NA|TRBJ2-7|TRBV5-8|NA|15
CATKWVWGASLEQYF
TGTGCCACCAAATGGGTTTGGGGCGCGAGCCTCGAGCAGTACTTC
>few|TRBJ1-2|TRBV10-3|NA|14
CASQQGTQNYGYTF
TGTGCCTCCCAACAGGGTACCCAAAACTATGGCTACACCTTC
>few|TRBJ1-5|TRBV6-5|NA|14
CATKAAGRNQPQHF
TGTGCCACCAAGGCAGCCGGAAGAAATCAGCCCCAGCATTTT
>NA|TRBJ2-6|TRBV19|NA|16
CASSITHRAGANVLTF
TGTGCCAGTAGTATAACCCACAGGGCTGGGGCCAACGTCCTGACTTTC
>NA|TRBJ2-3|TRBV28|NA|13
CASSFGGTDTQYF
TGTGCCAGCAGTTTCGGGGGCACAGATACGCAGTATTTT
>NA|TRBJ1-1|TRBV6-5|NA|16
CASSYSQGPGYTEAFF
TGTGCCAGCAGTTACTCCCAAGGTCCGGGATACACTGAAGCTTTCTTT
>few|TRBJ2-7|TRBV14|TRBD1|15
CASSQAGQGYYEQYF
TGTGCCAGCAGCCAAGCGGGACAGGGGTACTACGAGCAGTACTTC
>few|TRBJ2-2|TRBV7-3|NA|15
CASSPLAELTGELFF
TGTGCCAGCAGCCCCTTAGCGGAACTCACCGGGGAGCTGTTTTTT
>NA|TRBJ1-3|TRBV9|NA|14
CASSVGHSGNTIYF
TGTGCCAGCAGCGTAGGACATTCTGGAAACACCATATATTTT
>NA|TRBJ2-4|TRBV11-1|NA|13
CASSRGAKNIQYF
TGTGCCAGCAGCCGTGGGGCCAAAAACATTCAGTACTTC
>few|TRBJ2-1|TRBV2|TRBD2|14
CASSPGLAYNEQFF
TGTGCCAGCAGTCCCGGACTAGCCTACAATGAGCAGTTCTTC
>NA|TRBJ2-7|TRBV7-2|NA|15
CASSLAGSGSYEQYF
TGTGCCAGCAGCTTAGCGGGAAGCGGCTCCTACGAGCAGTACTTC
>few|TRBJ2-7|TRBV6-1|NA|13
CASSDQPAYEQYF
TGTGCCAGCAGTGATCAGCCCGCCTACGAGCAGTACTTC
>NA|TRBJ2-7|TRBV29-1|NA|14
CSVENRGGVYEQYF
TGCAGCGTTGAAAACAGGGGAGGAGTCTACGAGCAGTACTTC
>few|TRBJ2-2|TRBV7-3|NA|14
CASSLMGTTGELFF
TGTGCCAGCAGCTTAATGGGGACCACCGGGGAGCTGTTTTTT
>few|TRBJ2-1|TRBV5-4|TRBD2|16
CASSPAGTRTYNEQFF
TGTGCCAGCAGCCCAGCCGGGACTAGGACCTACAATGAGCAGTTCTTC
>NA|TRBJ2-3|TRBV18|TRBD1|15
CASSPKGQVTDTQYF
TGTGCCAGCTCACCCAAGGGACAGGTCACAGATACGCAGTATTTT
>NA|TRBJ1-5|TRBV15|NA|15
CATSRVGKTNQPQHF
TGTGCCACCAGCAGAGTGGGTAAAACCAATCAGCCCCAGCATTTT
>NA|TRBJ2-1|TRBV7-2|TRBD2|15
CASSFHSGRGDEQFF
TGTGCCAGCAGCTTCCATAGCGGGAGGGGGGATGAGCAGTTCTTC
>NA|TRBJ1-5|TRBV4-1|NA|14
CASSQEQGHQPQHF
TGCGCCAGCAGCCAAGAACAGGGTCATCAGCCCCAGCATTTT
>NA|TRBJ2-3|TRBV7-3|TRBD1|12
CASSSTGGTQYF
TGTGCCAGCAGTTCCACAGGGGGTACGCAGTATTTT
>few|TRBJ2-3|TRBV19|NA|14
CASSMRYFTDTQYF
TGTGCCAGTAGTATGCGGTACTTCACAGATACGCAGTATTTT
>few|TRBJ1-2|TRBV5-1|NA|13
CASSLEQVDGYTF
TGCGCCAGCAGCTTGGAACAGGTGGATGGCTACACCTTC
>NA|TRBJ2-3|TRBV7-9|NA|14
CASSFSGSTDTQYF
TGTGCCAGCAGCTTTAGCGGTAGCACAGATACGCAGTATTTT
>NA|TRBJ2-1|TRBV27|TRBD2|15
CASSLPRLAGEIEFF
TGTGCCAGCAGTTTACCGCGACTAGCGGGAGAGATTGAGTTCTTC
>many|TRBJ2-6|TRBV4-2|NA|16
CASSQESLSGANVLTF
TGTGCCAGCAGCCAAGAATCGCTCTCGGGGGCCAACGTCCTGACTTTC
>few|TRBJ2-6|TRBV2|NA|14
CASTQDSGANVLTF
TGTGCCAGCACCCAAGACTCTGGGGCCAACGTCCTGACTTTC
>NA|TRBJ2-3|TRBV18|NA|13
CASSRASTDTQYF
TGTGCCAGCTCAAGGGCCAGCACAGATACGCAGTATTTT
>NA|TRBJ2-1|TRBV5-1|NA|12
CASSPDHNEQFF
TGCGCCAGCAGCCCGGACCACAATGAGCAGTTCTTC
>few|TRBJ2-1|TRBV5-1|NA|17
CASSLRSEGPFENEQFF
TGCGCCAGCAGCTTGCGGTCGGAAGGGCCGTTCGAGAATGAGCAGTTCTTC
>NA|TRBJ2-3|TRBV27|TRBD1|15
CASSLLGQWQDTQYF
TGTGCCAGCAGTTTATTGGGACAGTGGCAAGATACGCAGTATTTT
>NA|TRBJ2-7|TRBV6-6|NA|15
CASSSTVTKAYEQYF
TGTGCCAGCAGTTCGACAGTAACTAAGGCCTACGAGCAGTACTTC
>NA|TRBJ1-2|TRBV19|NA|13
CASSPVRSYGYTF
TGTGCCAGTAGTCCGGTGAGGAGCTATGGCTACACCTTC
>few|TRBJ1-6|TRBV18|NA|16
CASSPVQSSYNSPLHF
TGTGCCAGCTCACCAGTACAAAGCTCCTATAATTCACCCCTCCACTTT
>NA|TRBJ1-5|TRBV7-9|TRBD1|15
CASSFPGQELQPQHF
TGTGCCAGCAGCTTCCCGGGACAGGAGCTTCAGCCCCAGCATTTT
>few|TRBJ2-5|TRBV9|TRBD2|16
CASSPPGLAGAETQYF
TGTGCCAGCAGCCCCCCGGGACTAGCGGGAGCGGAGACCCAGTACTTC
>NA|TRBJ2-1|TRBV4-2|TRBD2|19
CASSQAYSGGPGGYNEQFF
TGTGCCAGCAGCCAAGCGTATAGCGGGGGGCCTGGGGGGTACAATGAGCAGTTCTTC
>few|TRBJ2-3|TRBV9|NA|15
CASSARSSSTDTQYF
TGTGCCAGCAGCGCCCGGTCCTCTAGCACAGATACGCAGTATTTT
>NA|TRBJ2-1|TRBV5-4|NA|15
CASSLAGQGGNEQFF
TGTGCCAGCAGCTTGGCAGGGCAGGGTGGCAATGAGCAGTTCTTC
>few|TRBJ2-5|TRBV10-3|TRBD1|15
CAISESQGATETQYF
TGTGCCATCAGTGAGTCCCAGGGGGCTACGGAGACCCAGTACTTC
>NA|TRBJ2-1|TRBV15|NA|17
CATSRVGHTSSYNEQFF
TGTGCCACCAGCAGAGTTGGGCACACGAGCTCCTACAATGAGCAGTTCTTC
>NA|TRBJ1-5|TRBV30|NA|14
CAWSVSPSNQPQHF
TGTGCCTGGAGTGTATCTCCCAGCAACCAGCCCCAGCATTTT
>once|TRBJ2-5|TRBV6-1|NA|13
CATHVRQKETQYF
TGTGCCACCCACGTGAGACAGAAAGAGACCCAGTACTTC
>few|TRBJ2-3|TRBV27|NA|15
CASSWGRGRTDTQYF
TGTGCCAGCAGTTGGGGGCGGGGACGCACAGATACGCAGTATTTT
>NA|TRBJ1-1|TRBV7-2|NA|13
CASSLSMNTEAFF
TGTGCCAGCAGCTTAAGTATGAACACTGAAGCTTTCTTT
>few|TRBJ2-3|TRBV4-1|TRBD2|15
CASSQVGLAADTQYF
TGCGCCAGCAGCCAAGTTGGACTAGCGGCAGATACGCAGTATTTT
>NA|TRBJ1-1|TRBV9|TRBD1|14
CASSPWTGNTEAFF
TGTGCCAGCAGCCCATGGACAGGGAACACTGAAGCTTTCTTT
>few|TRBJ2-1|TRBV29-1|NA|13
CSATPVYYNEQFF
TGCAGCGCCACCCCCGTTTATTACAATGAGCAGTTCTTC
>NA|TRBJ2-3|TRBV20-1|NA|11
CSASSPDTQYF
TGCAGTGCCTCTAGCCCAGATACGCAGTATTTT
>NA|TRBJ1-2|TRBV4-1|NA|14
CASSQMEGTYGYTF
TGCGCCAGCAGCCAGATGGAGGGGACCTATGGCTACACCTTC
>few|TRBJ2-5|TRBV9|NA|13
CASRPTGRETQYF
TGTGCCAGCAGACCTACAGGGCGGGAGACCCAGTACTTC
>NA|TRBJ2-3|TRBV7-9|NA|16
CASSLLATIHTDTQYF
TGTGCCAGCAGCTTACTAGCGACTATACACACAGATACGCAGTATTTT
>few|TRBJ2-4|TRBV7-2|TRBD2|19
CASSSHPRGGLVAKNIQYF
TGTGCCAGCAGCTCACACCCGCGGGGGGGCTTAGTAGCCAAAAACATTCAGTACTTC
>NA|TRBJ1-3|TRBV28|NA|12
CATGVIRNTIYF
TGTGCCACGGGGGTTATAAGAAACACCATATATTTT
>NA|TRBJ1-6|TRBV13|NA|15
CASSSHRDMNSPLHF
TGTGCCAGCAGCTCCCACAGGGATATGAATTCACCCCTCCACTTT
>NA|TRBJ2-1|TRBV5-1|TRBD1|20
CASSLGIRDREFRTYNEQFF
TGCGCCAGCAGCTTGGGCATCCGGGACAGGGAATTTAGGACCTACAATGAGCAGTTCTTC